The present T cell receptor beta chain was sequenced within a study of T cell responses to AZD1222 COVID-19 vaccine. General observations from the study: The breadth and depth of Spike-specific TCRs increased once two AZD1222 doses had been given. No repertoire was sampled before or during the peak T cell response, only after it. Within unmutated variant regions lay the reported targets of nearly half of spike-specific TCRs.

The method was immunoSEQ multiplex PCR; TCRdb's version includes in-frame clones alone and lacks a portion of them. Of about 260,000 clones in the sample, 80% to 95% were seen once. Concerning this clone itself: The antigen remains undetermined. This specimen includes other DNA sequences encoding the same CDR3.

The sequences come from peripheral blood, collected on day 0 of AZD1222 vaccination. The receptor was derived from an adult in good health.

The CDR3 loop is CSATRETQYF. CDR3 coding DNA: TGCAGTGCTACGAGGGAGACCCAGTACTTC. The chain couples TRBV20-1 to TRBJ2-5; no reliable D call. With 4 bases removed from V and 5 bases from J, the gap between germline ends came to 5 bases. Germline V CDR1 and CDR2: DFQATT, SNEGSKA (reference sequence). CDR3 length: 10 amino acids.